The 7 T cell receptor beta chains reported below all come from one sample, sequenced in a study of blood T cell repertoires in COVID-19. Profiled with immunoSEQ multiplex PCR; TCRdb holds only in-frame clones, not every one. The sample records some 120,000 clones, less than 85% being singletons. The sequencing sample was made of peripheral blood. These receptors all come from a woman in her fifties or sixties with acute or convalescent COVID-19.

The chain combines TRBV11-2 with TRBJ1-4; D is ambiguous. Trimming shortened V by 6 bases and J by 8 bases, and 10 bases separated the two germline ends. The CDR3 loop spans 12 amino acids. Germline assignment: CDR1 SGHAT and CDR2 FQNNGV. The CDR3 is CASRATGEKLFF. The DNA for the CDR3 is TGTGCCAGCAGGGCGACTGGAGAAAAACTGTTTTTT.

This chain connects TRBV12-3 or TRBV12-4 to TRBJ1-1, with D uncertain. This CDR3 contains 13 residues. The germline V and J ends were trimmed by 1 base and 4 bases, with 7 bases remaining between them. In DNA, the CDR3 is TGTGCCAGCAGTTTAGGTATAATCACTGAAGCTTTCTTT. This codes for CASSLGIITEAFF.

The CDR3 loop is CASSPTSGGPRNTGELFF. The CDR3 DNA follows: TGTGCCAGCAGCCCTACTAGCGGGGGGCCTCGCAACACCGGGGAGCTGTTTTTT. This chain links TRBV3-1 (or the pseudogene TRBV3-2) with TRBJ2-2, with TRBD2 matching over 12 bases. Trimming at V came to 4 bases and at J to 2 bases, leaving 8 bases not matched to a gene. This CDR3 has 18 amino acids. Germline V gene data show CDR1 as LGHDT and CDR2 as YNNKEL (reference sequence).

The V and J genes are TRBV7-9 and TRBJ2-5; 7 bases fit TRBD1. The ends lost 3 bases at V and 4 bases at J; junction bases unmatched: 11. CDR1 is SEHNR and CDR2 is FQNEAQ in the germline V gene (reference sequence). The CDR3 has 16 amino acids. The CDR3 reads CASSFSLEGAAETQYF. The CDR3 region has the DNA TGTGCCAGCAGCTTTTCCCTTGAGGGGGCCGCAGAGACCCAGTACTTC. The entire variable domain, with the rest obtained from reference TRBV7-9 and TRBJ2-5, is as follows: DTGVSQNPRHKITKRGQNVTFRCDPISEHNRLYWYRQTLGQGPEFLTYFQNEAQLEKSRLLSDRFSAERPKGSFSTLEIQRTEQGDSAMYLCASSFSLEGAAETQYFGPGTRLLVL.

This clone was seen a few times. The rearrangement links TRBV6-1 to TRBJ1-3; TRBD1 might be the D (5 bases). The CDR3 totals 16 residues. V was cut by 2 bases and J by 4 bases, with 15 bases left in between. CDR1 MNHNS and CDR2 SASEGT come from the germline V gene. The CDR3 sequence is CASSELQDSAGNTIYF. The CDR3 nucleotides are TGTGCCAGCAGTGAACTACAGGATTCGGCGGGAAACACCATATATTTT.

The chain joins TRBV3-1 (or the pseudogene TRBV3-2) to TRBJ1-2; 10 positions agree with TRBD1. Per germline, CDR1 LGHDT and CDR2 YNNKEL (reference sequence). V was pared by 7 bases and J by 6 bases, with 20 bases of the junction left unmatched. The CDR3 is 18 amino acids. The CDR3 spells CASNQGRDRGVPLDGYTF. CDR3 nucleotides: TGTGCCAGCAACCAGGGGCGGGACAGGGGCGTTCCGCTCGATGGCTACACCTTC.

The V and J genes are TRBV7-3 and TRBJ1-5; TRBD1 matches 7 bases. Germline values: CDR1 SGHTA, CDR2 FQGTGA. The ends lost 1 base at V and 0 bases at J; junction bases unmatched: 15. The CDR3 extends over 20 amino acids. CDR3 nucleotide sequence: TGTGCCAGCAGCTTAAAATGTCGGGACAGAGCACTTTATAGCAATCAGCCCCAGCATTTT. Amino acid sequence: CASSLKCRDRALYSNQPQHF.